This TCR beta chain was obtained from a study of cytomegalovirus exposure and HLA in healthy donors. Overall study findings and caveats: Cytomegalovirus association was assigned to approximately 160 TCR beta chains. Among TCR beta chains of equal frequency, HLA-associated ones were more clonally expanded in a later analysis. Apparent HLA restriction characterized most CMV-associated TCR beta chains in a later analysis. Analysis performed later found approximately 17,000 TCR beta sequences associated with HLA alleles at 0.05 false discovery rate.

The PCR had 60 Vbeta and 13 Jbeta primers. Profiled with immunoSEQ multiplex PCR; TCRdb holds only in-frame clones, not every one. Of about 160,000 clones detected, 70% to 80% appear once; the ten largest clones hold roughly 2%. On this clone itself: The antigen remains unidentified.

This CDR3 has 15 amino acids. With V trimmed by 5 bases and J by 5 bases, 9 bases remained unmatched. From germline, CDR1 is MNHNS and CDR2 SASEGT. V usage is TRBV6-1 and J usage is TRBJ2-7; 10 positions agree with TRBD1. The sample comprised PBMCs. The sequence came from a man aged 40-55 years in good health and CMV-seronegative. This CDR3 reads CASSSRDRGIDEQYF. The CDR3 DNA follows: TGTGCCAGCAGTTCCCGGGACAGGGGTATCGACGAGCAGTACTTC.